The clone carrying this T cell receptor (beta chain) was seen ten or more times. Its matching antigen is unknown. The data originate from a study of spatial heterogeneity in lung cancer. Study-wide results and limits: Mutation counts in tumors were tracked by counts of expanded intratumoral alpha and beta TCRs. Nonsynonymous mutations, ubiquitous and regional, were tracked respectively by counts of ubiquitous and regional expanded TCRs.

TCRdb ran MiXCR on the 5' RACE reads and lists one entry per CDR3 protein. The table records fewer than 15,000 distinct CDR3 sequences, around 6% of them present only once. V shed 1 base and J 2 bases; nucleotides not matched to a gene: 1. The CDR3 is 15 residues long. The germline V gene has CDR1 SEHNR and CDR2 FQNEAQ (reference sequence). The time point was: sample taken at primary tumor resection. The chain employs TRBV7-9 and TRBJ2-1; 8 bases line up with TRBD1. Sequenced material: lung tumor tissue, taken at surgery. This TCR was sampled from a female donor with early-stage non-small cell lung cancer. The CDR3 nucleotides are TGTGCCAGCAGCTTAGGGACAGGGACCTACAATGAGCAGTTCTTC. Translating it yields CASSLGTGTYNEQFF.